This T cell receptor (beta chain) came from a study of cytomegalovirus exposure and HLA in healthy donors. Study-level points and caveats: A later analysis found most CMV-associated TCR beta chains apparently HLA-restricted. Three chains tied to CMV proved CMV antigen-specific in vitro. According to an earlier analysis, most TCR beta V segments yielded productive rearrangements about 87% or about 30% of the time.

The V end was cut by 0 bases, the J end by 3 bases, with 9 bases between. The length of the CDR3 is 15 residues. Per the germline V gene, CDR1 is MNHEY and CDR2 is SVGAGI. As concerns this clone: Its target is not known.

PCR was performed using 60 Vbeta and 13 Jbeta primers. Repertoires were generated with immunoSEQ multiplex PCR, while TCRdb's copy carries only in-frame clones and drops some. The top ten clones hold 3.5% to 5% of a sample with 110,000 to 150,000 clones, approximately 80% of them seen once. This TCR came from a male donor in good health and CMV-seronegative. V gene TRBV6-5 combines with J gene TRBJ1-5; D remains ambiguous. Specimen: PBMCs. CDR3 in amino acids: CASSYSARNNQPQHF. CDR3 nucleotides: TGTGCCAGCAGTTACTCGGCCAGGAACAATCAGCCCCAGCATTTT.